The TCR beta chain under discussion was sequenced for a study of T cell clonotyping in hematopoietic cell transplantation (dated by TCRdb to about 2021). Describing the broader study: A total of some 130 blood samples were collected in the study from around 40 consecutive transplant recipients and their related donors. Patients were recruited between 2015 and early 2017 and followed until late 2020 or death. For 5 patients, samples were drawn at the onset of acute graft-versus-host disease and then compared against samples from patients who never went on to develop GVHD.

V is shortened by 4 bases, J by 8 bases, and the region joining them spans 11 bases. The CDR3 holds 12 amino acids from the cysteine to the phenylalanine. Only the CDR3 DNA stays, 36 bases, in frame from base 1. The germline V gene sets CDR1 to ENHRY and CDR2 to SYGVKD. The immunoSEQ assay, a bias-controlled multiplex PCR using V- and J-specific primers, was used to amplify TCR beta CDR3 regions from genomic DNA. In a second PCR step, a proprietary barcode and Illumina adapter sequences were attached to the CDR3 amplicons. An Illumina MiSeq instrument was used for sequencing of the CDR3 libraries. As for the authors' bioinformatics: immunoSEQ Analyzer 3.0 was used for export and quality control, with R Bioconductor and Immunarch used for downstream analyses. Only productive rearrangements in the normalized downsampled data set went into calculating the repertoire metrics. In the normalized cohort, a clonotype counted as pathologically expanded if the clonotype was larger than 5 templates. Repertoire diversity was measured with the Inverse Simpson Index. To capture all clonotypes, CMV-specificity analyses were performed on the non-normalized data set. Drawn from immuneACCESS, this table holds only the in-frame rearrangements with V and J called that TCRdb kept. Clones are partly lost; checked studies trace under half to an unresolved V gene and leave the rest unexplained. V, J and clone size are those of that table, while D and trimming were read from the DNA. This sample lists more than 3,000 clones; less than 80% were detected once. 25% to 30% of the sample is held by the ten biggest clonotypes.

Points on this clone: Which antigen it targets is not known. No much larger clone exists at a distance of one base, and base qualities are not known.

The sample's time point, from its label and the paper: recipient sample taken at acute GVHD onset. Blood from recipients was drawn roughly 28 days before transplant, then again at days 30, 100 and 180 after transplant. Nuclei Lysis Solution was used to extract genomic DNA from fresh or cryopreserved unfractionated peripheral blood mononuclear cells. The research as a whole found: Inverse Simpson Index values from donors and from recipients before transplant predicted broader TCR repertoire diversity after transplant. Overlap with donor repertoires was found for only a small fraction of recipient repertoires, with over 95% found to appear de novo at the given depth. Recipient TCR diversity fell after transplant, with pathologically expanded clonotypes rising progressively from day 30 to day 180. The sample size was limited and the cells went unsorted, which meant the CD4 and CD8 repertoire contributions could not be told apart.

The chain was built from TRBV10-3 and TRBJ1-1, and TRBD1 may be the D gene, going by 5 matching bases. The sequencing used peripheral blood mononuclear cells, collected at the time of graft-versus-host disease after allogeneic stem cell transplant. The TCR originated in a female patient between 50 and 59 years old who had an allogeneic stem cell transplant from an unrelated donor, so the T cells may come from the graft donor. Some clones in this sample may be carry-over from other donors' samples. The CDR3 protein sequence reads: CAISGDGLEAFF. The nucleotide sequence is given as TGTGCCATCAGTGGGGACGGACTAGAAGCTTTCTTT.